The 12 T cell receptor beta chains in this list originate from one sample, sequenced in a study of spatial heterogeneity in lung cancer. TCRdb recomputed calls from the 5' RACE reads with MiXCR, one row per CDR3 protein. The sample includes roughly 60,000 distinct CDR3 sequences, 7.5% to 8.5% of them seen just once. Time point in this sample: sample taken at primary tumor resection. Extraction of whole RNA from tumor, nontumor lung or frozen PBMC preceded unsorted sequencing. The source material was PBMCs, sampled at surgery. The receptors were gathered from a female donor with early-stage non-small cell lung cancer.

In this sample, this clonotype turned up a few times. The V gene is TRBV5-1, the J gene TRBJ2-5; D possibly corresponds to TRBD2 (6 bases). CDR1 is SGHRS and CDR2 is YFSETQ in the germline V gene. V lost 3 bases, J lost 2 bases, and 11 bases lay in between. This CDR3 comprises 14 residues. CDR3 residues: CASSWSEGQETQYF. The CDR3 DNA is TGCGCCAGCAGCTGGTCGGAGGGACAAGAGACCCAGTACTTC. The whole variable domain, filled in from reference TRBV5-1 and TRBJ2-5, reads KAGVTQTPRYLIKTRGQQVTLSCSPISGHRSVSWYQQTPGQGLQFLFEYFSETQRNKGNFPGRFSGRQFSNSRSEMNVSTLELGDSALYLCASSWSEGQETQYFGPGTRLLVL.

This clonotype appeared many times. This chain uses TRBV5-1 with TRBJ2-7; D might be TRBD1 (5 bases). Trimming took off 2 bases at V and 6 bases at J, with 12 bases between the two ends. Looked up from germline, CDR1 is SGHRS and CDR2 is YFSETQ. This CDR3 is built from 13 residues. In nucleotides, the CDR3 is TGCGCCAGCAGCTTCAGCAGGGATCGCGAGCAGTACTTC. The encoded protein is CASSFSRDREQYF.

The table lists this clonotype with a few counts. The gene calls are TRBV9 and TRBJ2-3; tentatively, D is TRBD2 (6 bases). The germline V gene has CDR1 SGDLS and CDR2 YYNGEE. There are 13 residues in the CDR3. V was clipped by 6 bases and J by 2 bases, with 10 bases between them. The CDR3 DNA is TGTGCCAGCATGCGGGATGCCACAGATACGCAGTATTTT. It is translated as CASMRDATDTQYF.

CDR3 DNA: TGTGCCAGCAGCCAAGATCCAACTAGCGGTGAGCAGTTCTTC. Encoded protein: CASSQDPTSGEQFF. The V and J genes are TRBV3-1 and TRBJ2-1, with 8 bases fitting TRBD2. This CDR3 spans 14 amino acids. The trim removed 0 bases at V and 9 bases at J, leaving 4 bases unmatched. CDR1 and CDR2 (germline): LGHDT, YNNKEL (reference sequence).

This clonotype was counted between two and nine times. This chain connects TRBV20-1 to TRBJ1-4; 7 bases fit TRBD1. Per the germline V gene, CDR1 is DFQATT and CDR2 is SNEGSKA (reference sequence). Trimming at V came to 3 bases and at J to 4 bases, leaving 11 bases not matched to a gene. The CDR3 is 16 residues long. CDR3 sequence reads: CSASEMTGNHNEKLFF. DNA of the CDR3: TGCAGTGCTAGTGAAATGACAGGGAATCATAATGAAAAACTGTTTTTT.

This clonotype appeared a few times. V gene TRBV6-4 combines with J gene TRBJ2-3, with a weak D call TRBD2 (5 bases). The CDR3 contains 16 residues. The germline V and J ends were trimmed by 0 bases and 2 bases, with 12 bases remaining between them. Per the germline V gene, CDR1 is MRHNA and CDR2 is SNTAGT. The chain's CDR3 is CASSDSISADTDTQYF. DNA of the CDR3: TGTGCCAGCAGTGACTCGATTAGCGCGGACACAGATACGCAGTATTTT.

This clonotype has ten or more counts. CDR3 sequence: CASSADLEQYF. CDR3 bases: TGCGCCAGCAGCGCGGACCTCGAGCAGTACTTC. The V and J genes are TRBV5-1 and TRBJ2-7; D unclear. V was trimmed by 4 bases and J by 6 bases, leaving 8 bases between them. The length of the CDR3 is 11 residues. Per the germline V gene, CDR1 is SGHRS and CDR2 is YFSETQ.

This clonotype was counted ten times or more. The rearrangement uses TRBV4-2 and TRBJ2-1; 10 nucleotides line up with TRBD2. Germline CDR1 is LGHNA and CDR2 is YNFKEQ. The length of the CDR3 is 17 residues. V gave up 0 bases and J gave up 4 bases; unmatched junction bases: 6. The CDR3 DNA follows: TGTGCCAGCAGCCAAGAGGAGACTAGCGGGTTTTACAATGAGCAGTTCTTC. Translation gives CASSQEETSGFYNEQFF.

This chain links TRBV4-1 with TRBJ1-2; 7 bases are a match to TRBD1. Germline CDR1 MGHRA, CDR2 YSYEKL. J gave up 8 bases and V 4 bases, and 7 bases lay outside the gene matches. The CDR3 totals 13 residues. The CDR3 here is CASSPRDRDGYTF. In DNA form, the CDR3 reads TGCGCCAGCAGCCCTAGAGACAGGGACGGCTACACCTTC.

In its sample, this clonotype was seen many times. V usage is TRBV20-1 and J usage is TRBJ2-7; TRBD2 agrees at 7 bases. The CDR3 contains 11 residues. The V and J ends lost 4 bases and 7 bases, in that order; junction bases with no gene match: 4. Germline CDR1 DFQATT, CDR2 SNEGSKA (reference sequence). The CDR3 loop reads CSAKGGGEQYV. CDR3 sequence (DNA): TGCAGTGCTAAGGGCGGGGGAGAGCAGTACGTC.

This clonotype was seen ten or more times. This chain joins TRBV10-3 and TRBJ2-1; 14 bases agree with TRBD2. J lost 8 bases, V lost 6 bases, and 6 bases had no gene match. The CDR3 is made up of 15 amino acids. Germline V gene sequence: CDR1 ENHRY, CDR2 SYGVKD. The CDR3 DNA sequence: TGTGCCATCAGGAGAGAGACTAGCGGGGGGGATGAGCAGTTCTTC. Its translation: CAIRRETSGGDEQFF.

This clonotype was detected ten times or more. The rearrangement links TRBV20-1 to TRBJ2-1; D not certain. The CDR3 spans 11 residues. Trimming removed 3 bases from V and 5 bases from J, with 5 bases in between. The germline V gene encodes CDR1 DFQATT and CDR2 SNEGSKA (reference sequence). CDR3 loop: CSASRHNEQFF. The CDR3 bases are TGCAGTGCTAGCCGGCACAATGAGCAGTTCTTC.